The entry that follows covers one TCR beta chain sequence. The record originates from a study of blood T cell repertoires in COVID-19. Turning to the study itself: Some COVID-19 samples were acute and others convalescent; all came from the United States, Italy and Spain. Sources were T cells, B-cell-depleted T cells, or PBMCs; the material itself was cDNA or gDNA.

The Seattle patients, enrolled during active infection, were followed longitudinally. Source study methods: Estimation of nucleated cell counts relied on the amplification of reference gene primers. The method was immunoSEQ multiplex PCR; TCRdb's version includes in-frame clones alone and lacks a portion of them. That table gives V, J and clone size, and the DNA gave D and trimming. Of hundreds of thousands of clones in the sample, 70% to 90% were seen once. The CDR3 runs to 12 residues. V was cut by 8 bases and J by 8 bases, with 15 bases left in between. The source of this sequence is a woman aged 45-65 years with COVID-19, enrolled during active disease. The chain couples TRBV12-3 or TRBV12-4 to TRBJ1-2, with D possibly TRBD1 on 6 matching bases. Specimen: peripheral blood. The CDR3 DNA sequence: TGTGCCAGCGGATGGGGGCCTAAAGGCTACACCTTC. Protein product: CASGWGPKGYTF.